These 26 T cell receptor beta chains share one sample of origin, sequenced in a study of a mutant IDH1 vaccine in newly diagnosed glioma. Noted time point: week 23, last vaccination. Topical imiquimod was applied with each vaccine dose, which held 300 ug of mutant IDH1 20-mer peptide. Some clones are missing from TCRdb's copy, which holds only in-frame ones; the method was immunoSEQ multiplex PCR. The table has some 38,000 clones, 75% to 85% seen once. Their antigens remain unidentified. The sample consisted of PBMCs, taken from a glioma patient whose treatment included an IDH1 peptide vaccine. The source of these receptors is a man in his forties with glioma.

The chain employs TRBV28 and TRBJ1-2; D is undetermined. Germline CDR1 MDHEN, CDR2 SYDVKM. The CDR3 has 14 residues. V gave up 5 bases and J gave up 7 bases, with 17 bases separating them. The CDR3 coding sequence is TGTGCCAGCAGTCCCGACGGTCGGAGGAGTGGCTACACCTTC. It yields the protein CASSPDGRRSGYTF.

The chain combines TRBV4-1 with TRBJ1-1, with 8 bases lining up with TRBD1. Germline CDR1 reads MGHRA; CDR2 reads YSYEKL. The CDR3 contains 15 residues. J was trimmed by 3 bases and V by 1 base; bases with no gene match: 4. The CDR3 region has the DNA TGCGCCAGCAGCCAAGCAGGGGGCGGATACACTGAAGCTTTCTTT. Protein: CASSQAGGGYTEAFF.

The chain joins TRBV6-5 to TRBJ1-1, with 7 bases matching TRBD1. Per the germline V gene, CDR1 is MNHEY and CDR2 is SVGAGI. The V segment lost 6 bases and the J segment 3 bases; nucleotides outside the gene matches: 4. The CDR3 is made up of 13 amino acids. The CDR3: CASSLTGDTEAFF. The CDR3 nucleotides read TGTGCCAGCAGCTTAACAGGGGACACTGAAGCTTTCTTT.

The chain combines TRBV5-1 with TRBJ2-7; TRBD2 matches 7 bases. This CDR3 has 15 residues. The germline V gene encodes CDR1 SGHRS and CDR2 YFSETQ. V trimming: 0 bases; J trimming: 4 bases; junction bases outside the gene matches: 7. The CDR3 is CASSLEASGQYEQYF. The CDR3 nucleotides are TGCGCCAGCAGCTTGGAGGCTAGCGGCCAATACGAGCAGTACTTC.

This clone appeared a few times. This sequence joins TRBV4-2 and TRBJ1-5; D is perhaps TRBD1 (5 bases). Germline V gives CDR1 LGHNA, CDR2 YNFKEQ. V gave up 3 bases and J gave up 5 bases, with 17 bases separating them. This CDR3 region has 16 residues. The CDR3: CASSQGSSGRDQPQHF. Written as DNA, the CDR3 is TGTGCCAGCAGCCAGGGGAGTTCTGGCAGGGATCAGCCCCAGCATTTT.

The chain has TRBV4-3 and TRBJ1-2; TRBD1 is a possible D gene (6 bases). Trimming removed 3 bases at V and 4 bases at J, with 9 bases between. CDR1 is LGHNA, CDR2 YSLEER, per germline. The CDR3 spans 13 residues. The CDR3 DNA reads TGCGCCAGCAGCCACGGACAGTCCTATGGCTACACCTTC. Protein: CASSHGQSYGYTF.

V and J are TRBV18 and TRBJ2-1; D is perhaps TRBD1 (6 bases). Germline V gives CDR1 KGHSH, CDR2 LQKENI. This CDR3 has 16 residues. The germline V and J ends were trimmed by 6 bases and 6 bases, with 21 bases remaining between them. The CDR3 DNA reads as TGTGCCAGCTCCCGCCAGGACAGAGGGGGATTCAATGAGCAGTTCTTC. This gives the protein CASSRQDRGGFNEQFF.

The chain links TRBV28 to TRBJ2-7; unclear D gene. The CDR3 consists of 14 residues. The V gene lost 2 bases and the J gene lost 2 bases, with 10 bases spanning the gap. Germline CDR1 MDHEN, CDR2 SYDVKM. Here the CDR3 reads CASSLDRVTYEQYF. CDR3 in DNA: TGTGCCAGCAGTTTAGATAGGGTCACCTACGAGCAGTACTTC.

J is TRBJ2-7 and V is TRBV4-1; a possible D gene is TRBD2 (6 bases). Germline CDR1 is MGHRA and CDR2 is YSYEKL. This CDR3 is 15 amino acids long. V lost 4 bases and J 3 bases, leaving 16 bases between the germline ends. CDR3 region: CASSPLEQDYYEQYF. Here the CDR3 DNA reads TGCGCCAGCAGCCCCCTGGAACAGGACTACTACGAGCAGTACTTC.

This chain links TRBV28 with TRBJ2-7, with 12 bases fitting TRBD2. The CDR3 runs to 15 residues. Trimming cost V 4 bases and J 6 bases; bases outside gene matches: 7. Germline V gene sequence: CDR1 MDHEN, CDR2 SYDVKM. The CDR3 region is CASSSRTSGNTEQYF. CDR3 nucleotides: TGTGCCAGCAGTTCCCGGACTAGCGGGAATACCGAGCAGTACTTC.

The V call is TRBV30, the J call TRBJ2-7, with D possibly matching TRBD2 (5 bases). Germline CDR1 and CDR2: GTSNPN and SVGIG (reference sequence). The CDR3 has 12 amino acids. V lost 3 bases and J lost 7, with 13 bases in between. The CDR3 protein is CAWSDLKREQYF. The CDR3, as DNA: TGTGCCTGGAGCGATCTAAAGCGGGAGCAGTACTTC. Using reference TRBV30 and TRBJ2-7 for the parts outside the CDR3, the full variable domain is SQTIHQWPATLVQPVGSPLSLECTVEGTSNPNLYWYRQAAGRGLQLLFYSVGIGQISSEVPQNLSASRPQDRQFILSSKKLLLSDSGFYLCAWSDLKREQYFGPGTRLTVT.

This rearrangement joins TRBV11-2 to TRBJ2-3, with 7 positions matching TRBD2. Losses at the gene ends were 5 bases for V and 2 bases for J; bases not matched to a gene: 7. The CDR3 has 15 residues. Germline-derived CDR1 and CDR2 are SGHAT and FQNNGV. In nucleotides, the CDR3 is TGTGCCAGCAGCCCACTAGGGACTATCACAGATACGCAGTATTTT. Amino acids: CASSPLGTITDTQYF.

This chain links TRBV29-1 with TRBJ2-3, with D unclear. The CDR3 covers 13 residues. CDR1 is SQVTM, CDR2 ANQGSEA, per germline. Trimming took 3 bases from V and 2 from J, leaving 9 bases between them. This chain's CDR3 is CSVDTGLTDTQYF. The CDR3 DNA reads as TGCAGCGTTGATACCGGGCTCACAGATACGCAGTATTTT.

V and J are TRBV5-4 and TRBJ2-5, with 11 bases fitting TRBD2. After removal of 4 bases from V and 5 bases from J, the junction contained 13 bases not matched to a gene. The CDR3 is 17 amino acids. CDR1 SGHNT and CDR2 YYREEE come from the germline V gene (reference sequence). CDR3 sequence (DNA): TGTGCCAGCAGCGACATGAGACTAGCGGGGTTGCTCGAGACCCAGTACTTC. It translates to CASSDMRLAGLLETQYF.

The chain links TRBV2 to TRBJ2-7; 8 bases are a match to TRBD1. Germline trimming cut 8 bases from V and 4 bases from J; bases unmatched to any gene: 7. Germline-derived CDR1 and CDR2 are SNHLY and FYNNEI. CDR3 length: 13 residues. Here the CDR3 DNA reads TGTGCCAGCGACGGACAGGGCCTATACGAGCAGTACTTC. It yields the protein CASDGQGLYEQYF.

The rearrangement links TRBV6-5 to TRBJ1-4; no clear D. This CDR3 comprises 16 residues. In germline, CDR1 is MNHEY, CDR2 SVGAGI. The V end was cut by 0 bases, the J end by 1 base, with 9 bases between. The CDR3 DNA sequence: TGTGCCAGCAGTTACTCCGGGGTCCAAACTAATGAAAAACTGTTTTTT. Its translation is CASSYSGVQTNEKLFF.

The chain links TRBV5-5 to TRBJ1-1; TRBD1 might be the D (6 bases). The CDR3 is made up of 17 amino acids. The V end was cut by 4 bases, the J end by 1 base, with 20 bases between. Germline V lookup: CDR1 SGHKS, CDR2 YYEKEE (reference sequence). The CDR3 protein is CASSVRPGGAKNTEAFF. The CDR3 nucleotides read TGTGCCAGCAGCGTCAGACCGGGGGGCGCCAAGAACACTGAAGCTTTCTTT. Combining the CDR3 with reference TRBV5-5 and TRBJ1-1 gives the whole variable domain DAGVTQSPTHLIKTRGQQVTLRCSPISGHKSVSWYQQVLGQGPQFIFQYYEKEERGRGNFPDRFSARQFPNYSSELNVNALLLGDSALYLCASSVRPGGAKNTEAFFGQGTRLTVV.

The chain combines TRBV27 with TRBJ2-7; 8 bases align to TRBD2. The V and J ends lost 3 bases and 6 bases, in that order; junction bases with no gene match: 4. CDR3 length: 13 amino acids. Germline CDR1 and CDR2: MNHEY and SMNVEV (reference sequence). CDR3 nucleotide sequence: TGTGCCAGCAGTTTGCCGGGAGGGCGCGAGCAGTACTTC. Protein: CASSLPGGREQYF.

CDR3 sequence (DNA): TGTGCCAGCAGCCGGACAGGTGAAAAGGGGCCCCAGCATTTT. Translating it yields CASSRTGEKGPQHF. V usage is TRBV7-9 and J usage is TRBJ1-5; 7 bases are shared with TRBD1. The CDR3 sequence is 14 residues long. From germline, CDR1 is SEHNR and CDR2 FQNEAQ (reference sequence). After removal of 5 bases from V and 9 bases from J, the junction contained 10 bases not matched to a gene.

This chain uses TRBV10-1 with TRBJ2-3; D perhaps matches TRBD2 (7 bases). Germline V gene sequence: CDR1 WNHNN, CDR2 SYGVQD (reference sequence). Deletions cut 4 bases from V and 5 bases from J, with 19 bases between. The CDR3 loop spans 16 amino acids. CDR3 sequence: CASSGLMGGQKDTQYF. In DNA, the CDR3 is TGCGCCAGCAGTGGACTTATGGGGGGGCAAAAAGATACGCAGTATTTT.

The rearrangement links TRBV10-3 to TRBJ2-7; 14 nucleotides match TRBD2. The germline CDR1 and CDR2 sequences are ENHRY and SYGVKD. V gave up 6 bases and J gave up 6 bases; unmatched junction bases: 16. CDR3 length: 18 residues. CDR3 protein: CAIRPRDGGLAGGSEQYF. The CDR3 nucleotides are TGTGCCATCAGACCCCGGGACGGAGGACTAGCGGGAGGTAGCGAGCAGTACTTC.

The chain has TRBV30 and TRBJ2-5; the match to TRBD2 covers 8 bases. The CDR3 consists of 12 residues. V lost 4 bases, J lost 5 bases, and 3 bases stayed unmatched. Germline V gene lookup returns CDR1 GTSNPN and CDR2 SVGIG (reference sequence). CDR3 loop: CAWTSGGETQYF. In nucleotides, the CDR3 is TGTGCCTGGACATCGGGGGGGGAGACCCAGTACTTC.

DNA for the CDR3: TGCACCAGCAGCCAGAACTCCGGGACTAGCGGGGACCCATACGAGCAGTACTTC. It yields the protein CTSSQNSGTSGDPYEQYF. The chain joins TRBV1 to TRBJ2-7; no DNA check was done on the table's D call, TRBD2. TRBV1 is assigned pseudogene status. The length of the CDR3 is 18 residues.

The chain joins TRBV7-9 to TRBJ1-2; possibly TRBD1 for D (5 bases). In germline, CDR1 is SEHNR, CDR2 FQNEAQ (reference sequence). V lost 5 bases and J lost 8, with 18 bases in between. The CDR3 contains 14 residues. In DNA, the CDR3 is TGTGCCAGCAGCCCGCCGGGACTGGAGGCGGGCTACACCTTC. Its translation is CASSPPGLEAGYTF.

The chain couples TRBV29-1 to TRBJ2-7, with 11 bases lining up with TRBD1. The CDR3 covers 14 residues. V shed 6 bases, J shed 5 bases, and the junction held 9 bases outside the gene matches. CDR1 and CDR2 (germline): SQVTM, ANQGSEA. In nucleotides, the CDR3 is TGCAGCGTCGTGGACAGGGGGCTTTTCAACGAGCAGTACTTC. Translating gives CSVVDRGLFNEQYF.

The chain combines TRBV4-2 with TRBJ1-5; D not certain. From germline, CDR1 is LGHNA and CDR2 YNFKEQ. CDR3 size: 15 residues. V was shortened by 3 bases and J by 1 base, with 10 bases between the two germline ends. In nucleotides, the CDR3 is TGTGCCAGCAGCCAGAACGGAGGGAGCAATCAGCCCCAGCATTTT. As protein: CASSQNGGSNQPQHF.